Presented here are 9 T cell receptor beta chains from one specimen sequenced in a study of breast tumors, draining lymph nodes, adjacent tissues. The lymph nodes were axillary draining lymph nodes from breast cancer patients. A single record per CDR3 protein comes from TCRdb applying MiXCR to the multiplex PCR reads. The data contain some 140,000 distinct CDR3 sequences, less than 25% of them singletons. Sequencing was performed on axillary lymph node tissue. Receptor source: a female donor with breast cancer. Some clones in this sample may be carry-over from other donors' samples.

This clonotype was detected ten times or more. In nucleotides, the CDR3 is TGTGCCAGCAGCCAAGGAGGACAGGGCTACGAGCAGTACTTC. Amino acid sequence: CASSQGGQGYEQYF. The genes are TRBV3-1 and TRBJ2-7; 8 nucleotides line up with TRBD1. Germline V gene data show CDR1 as LGHDT and CDR2 as YNNKEL (reference sequence). Trimming took 1 base from V and 3 from J; bases not matched to a gene: 2. This CDR3 spans 14 amino acids.

About this clonotype: A read error may be the cause here, since a much bigger clone is one base away. The V and J genes are TRBV12-3 or TRBV12-4 and TRBJ2-1, with a tentative D call TRBD1 (6 bases). The length of the CDR3 is 13 residues. In DNA form, the CDR3 reads TGTGCCAGCAGTTACAGGGACAACAATGAGCTGTTCTTC. It yields the protein CASSYRDNNELFF.

The table lists this clonotype with many counts. The chain recombines TRBV7-3 with TRBJ2-3; 9 nucleotides match TRBD2. Trimming took 4 bases from V and 2 from J; bases not matched to a gene: 10. Germline CDR1 and CDR2: SGHTA and FQGTGA. The CDR3 extends over 17 amino acids. In nucleotides, the CDR3 is TGTGCCAGCAGCTCAAGAGCGGGAGGATGGGACACAGATACGCAGTATTTT. Translation gives CASSSRAGGWDTDTQYF. The variable domain in full, completed from reference TRBV7-3 and TRBJ2-3, reads GAGVSQTPSNKVTEKGKYVELRCDPISGHTALYWYRQSLGQGPEFLIYFQGTGAADDSGLPNDRFFAVRPEGSVSTLKIQRTERGDSAVYLCASSSRAGGWDTDTQYFGPGTRLTVL.

Notes on this clonotype: This may be a read error, as it is one base from a much larger clone. The conserved closing phenylalanine or tryptophan is absent in this CDR3, likely reflecting a read error. This chain links TRBV12-3 or TRBV12-4 with TRBJ2-1; tentative D call: TRBD2 (6 bases). The length of the CDR3 is 14 residues. Between the trimmed V and J ends, which lost 10 bases and 9 bases, there was a span of 22 bases. The DNA of the CDR3 is TGTGCCACCCTCGGGGGATCACCCACCAGTGAGCAGTTCCTC. Amino acid sequence: CATLGGSPTSEQFL.

For this clonotype: This may come from a read error, since a much larger clone is one base off. This chain links TRBV27 with TRBJ1-2; 9 nucleotides match TRBD1. Germline assignment: CDR1 MNHEY and CDR2 SMNVEV (reference sequence). The CDR3 extends over 15 amino acids. Unmatched junction bases numbered 6, after V lost 5 bases and J lost 2 bases. In nucleotides, the CDR3 is TGTGCCAGCAGTACAAGAGGGACAGGGAACTATGGCTACACCTTC. Amino acid sequence: CASSTRGTGNYGYTF.

The table lists this clonotype with many counts. The chain couples TRBV20-1 to TRBJ2-3, with D possibly matching TRBD2 (5 bases). Trimming removed 6 bases from V and 1 base from J, with 17 bases in between. The CDR3 consists of 15 residues. Germline V gives CDR1 DFQATT, CDR2 SNEGSKA (reference sequence). CDR3 region: CSAPGLGVGTDTQYF. Here the CDR3 DNA reads TGCAGTGCCCCTGGACTGGGAGTTGGCACAGATACGCAGTATTTT.

This clonotype appeared many times. This chain uses TRBV20-1 with TRBJ2-1, with 11 bases that match TRBD2. Trimming took 5 bases from V and 3 from J; bases not matched to a gene: 3. CDR3 length: 14 amino acids. Per germline, CDR1 DFQATT and CDR2 SNEGSKA (reference sequence). The DNA of the CDR3 is TGCAGTGCTCCCACTAGCGGGGGCTACAATGAGCAGTTCTTC. Amino acids: CSAPTSGGYNEQFF.

Many counts were recorded for this clonotype. The chain recombines TRBV7-2 with TRBJ1-2; 10 nucleotides align to TRBD1. The CDR3 has 16 residues. J was trimmed by 6 bases and V by 4 bases; bases with no gene match: 11. Germline V gene data show CDR1 as SGHTA and CDR2 as FQGNSA. For the CDR3, the DNA is TGTGCCAGCAGCTATCGCAATTTGGACAGGGGGAATGGCTACACCTTC. Amino acid sequence: CASSYRNLDRGNGYTF. Full variable domain (remainder filled in from reference TRBV7-2 and TRBJ1-2): GAGVSQSPSNKVTEKGKDVELRCDPISGHTALYWYRQSLGQGLEFLIYFQGNSAPDKSGLPSDRFSAERTGGSVSTLTIQRTQQEDSAVYLCASSYRNLDRGNGYTFGSGTRLTVV.

Of note for this clonotype: The CDR3 ends on some other residue instead of the conserved phenylalanine or tryptophan, so this is likely a read error. The limits of the CDR3 on the DNA are not certain, so only TCRdb's listed CDR3 is given. V and J are TRBV6-2 or TRBV6-3 and TRBJ2-1; the D call TRBD2 from the table was never checked on the DNA. The CDR3 contains 16 residues when both ends are counted. The germline V gene encodes CDR1 MNHEY and CDR2 SVGEGT. The CDR3 loop reads CASSLGVAGGGNERFY.